The next 15 T cell receptor beta chains were all read from a single sample in a study of CD8+ T cells in alopecia areata. Stated treatment: oral pan-JAK inhibitor, 5-10 mg twice daily. In each case, RNA was isolated and then reverse transcribed into cDNA as the sequencing template. Only in-frame clones appear in the TCRdb table, and some are missing; sequencing was by immunoSEQ multiplex PCR. Of 150,000 to 200,000 clones in the sample, less than 70% were seen once. Sequencing was performed on CD4+ T cells sorted from blood, taken between weeks 47 and 50, from a patient treated with tofacitinib. The receptors derive from a human donor with alopecia areata.

In the case of this clone: Additional DNA sequences in this sample encode the identical CDR3. The chain has TRBV9 and TRBJ1-5; D not resolved. CDR1 is SGDLS and CDR2 is YYNGEE in the germline V gene. Trimming cost V 0 bases and J 5 bases, with 6 bases left between them. This CDR3 is 13 amino acids long. The CDR3 reads CASSVEEDQPQHF. For the CDR3, the DNA is TGTGCCAGCAGCGTAGAAGAGGATCAGCCCCAGCATTTT.

This clone was detected a few times. The chain employs TRBV19 and TRBJ1-5, with D possibly matching TRBD1 (6 bases). The CDR3 consists of 15 residues. Trimming stripped 9 bases from V and 4 bases from J, with 19 bases between. The germline V gene encodes CDR1 LNHDA and CDR2 SQIVND (reference sequence). CDR3: CASRQQGTSNQPQHF. The CDR3 DNA reads TGTGCCAGCAGACAACAGGGAACATCAAATCAGCCCCAGCATTTT.

Only a few counts were recorded for this clone. The chain couples TRBV5-6 to TRBJ2-1; 7 bases fit TRBD1. The junction had 9 bases not matched to a gene; V was cut back by 4 bases and J by 2 bases. Germline V gene sequence: CDR1 SGHDT, CDR2 YYEEEE. The CDR3 is made up of 16 amino acids. In DNA, the CDR3 is TGTGCCAGCAGCCAAAACAGGGGCCCGGCCTACAATGAGCAGTTCTTC. Translation gives CASSQNRGPAYNEQFF.

The chain joins TRBV29-1 to TRBJ2-3; D possibly corresponds to TRBD2 (7 bases). The V end was cut by 7 bases, the J end by 5 bases, with 22 bases between. The CDR3 has 15 amino acids. The germline CDR1 and CDR2 sequences are SQVTM and ANQGSEA. The CDR3 here is CSGRGGGAIGDTQYF. The CDR3 nucleotides are TGCAGCGGGCGCGGTGGGGGGGCTATTGGAGATACGCAGTATTTT.

This clone was detected a few times. The rearrangement uses TRBV27 and TRBJ2-1, with 9 bases fitting TRBD1. This CDR3 is built from 15 residues. The J segment lost 8 bases and the V segment lost 2 bases, leaving 7 bases of the junction unmatched. The germline V gene encodes CDR1 MNHEY and CDR2 SMNVEV (reference sequence). DNA of the CDR3: TGTGCCAGCAGTTTAGGGCGGACAGGGGCCGATGAGCAGTTCTTC. Encoded protein: CASSLGRTGADEQFF.

The rearrangement joins TRBV6-1 to TRBJ2-7; 12 bases match TRBD2. Trimming removed 5 bases from V and 3 bases from J; junction bases left unmatched: 5. The CDR3 is 15 amino acids. The germline CDR1 and CDR2 sequences are MNHNS and SASEGT. The CDR3 loop reads CASSSTTSGGYEQYF. The CDR3 DNA reads TGTGCCAGCAGTTCAACGACTAGCGGGGGCTACGAGCAGTACTTC.

This chain links TRBV10-2 with TRBJ2-2, with D possibly being TRBD2 (6 bases). Germline values: CDR1 WSHSY, CDR2 SAAADI. The CDR3 has 14 residues. Trimming stripped 8 bases from V and 2 bases from J, with 12 bases between. As DNA, the CDR3 is TGCGCCAGCGGCCTAGCGTCCAACACCGGGGAGCTGTTTTTT. Translating it yields CASGLASNTGELFF.

The rearrangement links TRBV25-1 to TRBJ2-5; D perhaps matches TRBD1 (5 bases). CDR1 and CDR2 (germline): MGHDK, SYGVNS. V gave up 2 bases and J gave up 3 bases, with 10 bases separating them. This CDR3 spans 14 amino acids. CDR3 DNA sequence: TGTGCCAGCAGTGAAGTAGGCAGGGAAGAGACCCAGTACTTC. Amino acids: CASSEVGREETQYF.

The rearrangement links TRBV29-1 to TRBJ2-5; D unclear. Germline assignment: CDR1 SQVTM and CDR2 ANQGSEA. The CDR3 consists of 12 residues. V was clipped by 7 bases and J by 2 bases, with 11 bases between them. CDR3 region: CSARQLQETQYF. CDR3 DNA sequence: TGCAGCGCCCGACAACTGCAAGAGACCCAGTACTTC.

The chain has TRBV6-1 and TRBJ2-1; 8 bases are a match to TRBD2. Germline V CDR1 and CDR2: MNHNS, SASEGT. The CDR3 length is 14 residues. V shed 7 bases and J 8 bases; nucleotides not matched to a gene: 10. The CDR3 nucleotides read TGTGCCAGCACCCCCGGGACTAGTATACATGAGCAGTTCTTC. Amino acids: CASTPGTSIHEQFF.

The rearrangement uses TRBV4-3 and TRBJ2-3, with D maybe TRBD1 (6 bases). Germline CDR1 and CDR2: LGHNA and YSLEER. V lost 4 bases and J 4 bases, leaving 12 bases between the germline ends. The CDR3 has 14 residues. CDR3 nucleotides: TGCGCCAGCAGCCGGGGGTCAGGGGCAGATACGCAGTATTTT. Protein sequence: CASSRGSGADTQYF.

The V and J genes are TRBV29-1 and TRBJ2-3; maybe TRBD2 (7 bases). V was shortened by 6 bases and J by 3 bases, with 16 bases between the two germline ends. Germline loops: CDR1 SQVTM, CDR2 ANQGSEA. The CDR3 sequence is 14 residues long. CDR3 bases: TGCAGCGTCGTAGGGGGGGTCGGGACAGATACGCAGTATTTT. It specifies CSVVGGVGTDTQYF.

The chain is built from TRBV30 and TRBJ1-4; D is unclear. Germline loops: CDR1 GTSNPN, CDR2 SVGIG (reference sequence). The CDR3 is 13 residues long. V lost 8 bases and J lost 5, with 15 bases in between. The CDR3 reads CASKRGTNEKLFF. The CDR3 DNA reads as TGTGCCAGTAAACGGGGAACCAATGAAAAACTGTTTTTT.

The V gene is TRBV7-2, the J gene TRBJ2-1; the D gene is possibly TRBD2 (5 bases). CDR1 is SGHTA and CDR2 is FQGNSA in the germline V gene. This CDR3 comprises 15 residues. Trimming pared 5 bases from V and 0 bases from J, leaving 11 bases between. The CDR3 loop is CASSLEGSSYNEQFF. DNA of the CDR3: TGTGCCAGCAGCCTAGAAGGGAGCTCCTACAATGAGCAGTTCTTC.

This clone turned up a few times. CDR3 DNA sequence: TGTGCCAGCAGCCAGATACTAGCGGGGACAGATACGCAGTATTTT. The encoded protein is CASSQILAGTDTQYF. The chain employs TRBV14 and TRBJ2-3; 10 nucleotides match TRBD2. CDR1 and CDR2 (germline): SGHDN, FVKESK. This CDR3 contains 15 residues. Trimming at V came to 3 bases and at J to 3 bases, leaving 3 bases not matched to a gene.